The rows below give T cell receptor beta chains drawn from one sample of a study of control samples from healthy donors and cancer patients. Measured with immunoSEQ multiplex PCR; TCRdb has only the in-frame clones, and not every one. Of more than 10,000 clones in the sample, roughly 93% were seen once. Material: PBMCs. The receptor source for this set is a man aged 80 or over with lung cancer. Both conserved end residues are part of each CDR3.

cdr3_aa: CASSPGPNYGYTF
v_call: TRBV14
j_call: TRBJ1-2

cdr3_aa: CASSPRQGGPMNTEAFF
v_call: TRBV7-9
j_call: TRBJ1-1

cdr3_aa: CSASVQGGGNTIYF
v_call: TRBV20-1
j_call: TRBJ1-3

cdr3_aa: CASSDRDGTEAFF
v_call: TRBV9
j_call: TRBJ1-1

cdr3_aa: CASSRQGAGQPQHF
v_call: TRBV2
j_call: TRBJ1-5

cdr3_aa: CASSLAPTGPGGKLFF
v_call: TRBV7-6
j_call: TRBJ1-4

cdr3_aa: CASPPTVQMNTEAFF
v_call: TRBV28
j_call: TRBJ1-1

cdr3_aa: CASSPGQGNEAFF
v_call: TRBV7-9
j_call: TRBJ1-1

cdr3_aa: CASSPGQGSYEQYF
v_call: TRBV18
j_call: TRBJ2-7

cdr3_aa: CASSRQGNAKDEQFF
v_call: TRBV6-5
j_call: TRBJ2-1

cdr3_aa: CASRPPGTNGYTF
v_call: TRBV6-5
j_call: TRBJ1-2

cdr3_aa: CASSLVLQPQHF
v_call: TRBV2
j_call: TRBJ1-5

cdr3_aa: CASSLAGTGTYEQYF
v_call: TRBV5-1
j_call: TRBJ2-7

cdr3_aa: CASSLGTSGNTIYF
v_call: TRBV19
j_call: TRBJ1-3

cdr3_aa: CASSRSRGEQFF
v_call: TRBV6-2/TRBV6-3
j_call: TRBJ2-1

cdr3_aa: CASAGVMIWKGTDTQYF
v_call: TRBV28
j_call: TRBJ2-3

cdr3_aa: CASSPRTSGYNEQFF
v_call: TRBV19
j_call: TRBJ2-1

cdr3_aa: CASSLNSGGAEDTQYF
v_call: TRBV7-9
j_call: TRBJ2-3

cdr3_aa: CASSGTGDSGYTF
v_call: TRBV5-1
j_call: TRBJ1-2

cdr3_aa: CATSDGGLPSNQPQHF
v_call: TRBV24-1
j_call: TRBJ1-5

cdr3_aa: CASSPRTSGSYNEQFF
v_call: TRBV5-4
j_call: TRBJ2-1

cdr3_aa: CASSYWTGKAYEQYF
v_call: TRBV11-2
j_call: TRBJ2-7

cdr3_aa: CASSQGTGPGNTIYF
v_call: TRBV4-3
j_call: TRBJ1-3

cdr3_aa: CASSLSSYNSPLHF
v_call: TRBV5-1
j_call: TRBJ1-6

cdr3_aa: CASRWNEQFF
v_call: TRBV21-1
j_call: TRBJ2-1

cdr3_aa: CASTISGANVLTF
v_call: TRBV12-3/TRBV12-4
j_call: TRBJ2-6

cdr3_aa: CASSRNYGYTF
v_call: TRBV25-1
j_call: TRBJ1-2

cdr3_aa: CASSQEETSSSYNSPLHF
v_call: TRBV4-1
j_call: TRBJ1-6

cdr3_aa: CASSQVTGYNEQFF
v_call: TRBV4-1
j_call: TRBJ2-1

cdr3_aa: CASSLRTGGGSGANVLTF
v_call: TRBV7-2
j_call: TRBJ2-6

cdr3_aa: CASSFEVAPQHF
v_call: TRBV12-3/TRBV12-4
j_call: TRBJ1-5

cdr3_aa: CASSKQTSNQPQHF
v_call: TRBV6-2/TRBV6-3
j_call: TRBJ1-5

cdr3_aa: CASSPSGQAILPVSNQPQHF
v_call: TRBV18
j_call: TRBJ1-5

cdr3_aa: CASSMLRDSGTGELFF
v_call: TRBV19
j_call: TRBJ2-2

cdr3_aa: CSPGKTEAFF
v_call: TRBV20-1
j_call: TRBJ1-1

cdr3_aa: CASSSWTGKNEAFF
v_call: TRBV28
j_call: TRBJ1-1

cdr3_aa: CASSQMWDNTGELFF
v_call: TRBV4-1
j_call: TRBJ2-2

cdr3_aa: CASSLDSSNEKLFF
v_call: TRBV7-9
j_call: TRBJ1-4

cdr3_aa: CASSYQTGQGGIQPQHF
v_call: TRBV7-2
j_call: TRBJ1-5

cdr3_aa: CASSSETGHNSPLHF
v_call: TRBV11-3
j_call: TRBJ1-6

cdr3_aa: CASSYSTGEKEYF
v_call: TRBV6-5
j_call: TRBJ2-7

cdr3_aa: CASSPQGNQPQHF
v_call: TRBV3-1/TRBV3-2
j_call: TRBJ1-5

cdr3_aa: CASSSHRGIENIQYF
v_call: TRBV5-1
j_call: TRBJ2-4

cdr3_aa: CASRSGTSSSGNTIYF
v_call: TRBV7-9
j_call: TRBJ1-3

cdr3_aa: CASSMRGRSGNTIYF
v_call: TRBV19
j_call: TRBJ1-3

cdr3_aa: CASSPGTGASYEQYF
v_call: TRBV18
j_call: TRBJ2-7

cdr3_aa: CSVETGTPHTF
v_call: TRBV29-1
j_call: TRBJ1-2

cdr3_aa: CASSLRQGTTLEEQYF
v_call: TRBV28
j_call: TRBJ2-7

cdr3_aa: CASSTWTDVEIEAFF
v_call: TRBV7-2
j_call: TRBJ1-1

cdr3_aa: CASSLSLAGAYNEQFF
v_call: TRBV7-9
j_call: TRBJ2-1

cdr3_aa: CASRPGRSNQPQHF
v_call: TRBV28
j_call: TRBJ1-5

cdr3_aa: CASRQGSIGYTF
v_call: TRBV5-6
j_call: TRBJ1-2

cdr3_aa: CASSQDLMGWGGYTF
v_call: TRBV14
j_call: TRBJ1-2

cdr3_aa: CASSLVGGLNYGYTF
v_call: TRBV5-1
j_call: TRBJ1-2